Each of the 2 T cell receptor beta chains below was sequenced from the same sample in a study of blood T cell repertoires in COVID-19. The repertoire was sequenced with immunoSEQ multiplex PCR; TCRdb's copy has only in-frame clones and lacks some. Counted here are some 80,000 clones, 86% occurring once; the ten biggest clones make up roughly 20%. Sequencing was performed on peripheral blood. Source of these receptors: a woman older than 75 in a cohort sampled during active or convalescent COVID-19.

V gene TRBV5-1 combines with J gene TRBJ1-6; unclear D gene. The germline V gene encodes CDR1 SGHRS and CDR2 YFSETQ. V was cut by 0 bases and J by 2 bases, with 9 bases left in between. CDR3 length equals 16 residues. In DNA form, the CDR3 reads TGCGCCAGCAGCTTGGGCCAGGTCCCCTATAATTCACCCCTCCACTTT. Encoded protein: CASSLGQVPYNSPLHF.

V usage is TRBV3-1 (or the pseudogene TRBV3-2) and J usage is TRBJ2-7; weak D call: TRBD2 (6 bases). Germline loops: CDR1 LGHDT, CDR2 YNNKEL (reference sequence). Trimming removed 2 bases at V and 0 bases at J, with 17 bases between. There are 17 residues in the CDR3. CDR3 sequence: CASSQTPGTLSSYEQYF. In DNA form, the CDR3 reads TGTGCCAGCAGCCAAACCCCCGGGACTCTGAGCTCCTACGAGCAGTACTTC.